This TCR beta chain was captured by sequencing in a study of T cell responses to AZD1222 COVID-19 vaccine. Profiling relied on immunoSEQ multiplex PCR, and the TCRdb table lists in-frame clones only, not all of them. The sample records under 70,000 clones, 84% being singletons. Study findings and constraints: Vaccination with two AZD1222 doses was followed by a rise in Spike-specific TCR breadth and depth.

On this clone itself: Its antigen is as yet unknown.

The germline gives CDR1 LGHNA, CDR2 YNFKEQ. With 5 bases clipped from V and 3 bases from J, the junction kept 7 bases outside the gene matches. CDR3 length: 14 amino acids. The sequences come from peripheral blood, collected on day 0 of AZD1222 vaccination. The V call is TRBV4-2, the J call TRBJ2-7; TRBD1 agrees at 7 bases. The receptor comes from an adult in good health. CDR3: CASSFSGTVYEQYF. For the CDR3, the DNA is TGTGCCAGCAGCTTCTCCGGGACAGTCTACGAGCAGTACTTC.